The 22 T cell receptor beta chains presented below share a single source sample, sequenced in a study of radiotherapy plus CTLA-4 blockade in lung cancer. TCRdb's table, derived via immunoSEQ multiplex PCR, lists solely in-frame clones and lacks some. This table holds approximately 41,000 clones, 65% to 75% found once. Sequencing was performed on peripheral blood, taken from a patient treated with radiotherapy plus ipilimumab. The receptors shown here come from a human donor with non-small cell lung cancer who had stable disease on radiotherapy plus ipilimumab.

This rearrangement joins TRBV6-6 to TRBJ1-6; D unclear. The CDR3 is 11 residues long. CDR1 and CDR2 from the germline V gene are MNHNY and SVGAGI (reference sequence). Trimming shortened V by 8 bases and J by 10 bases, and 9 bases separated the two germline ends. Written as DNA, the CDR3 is TGTGCCAGCTCACCGGGGTCACCCCTCCACTTT. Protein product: CASSPGSPLHF.

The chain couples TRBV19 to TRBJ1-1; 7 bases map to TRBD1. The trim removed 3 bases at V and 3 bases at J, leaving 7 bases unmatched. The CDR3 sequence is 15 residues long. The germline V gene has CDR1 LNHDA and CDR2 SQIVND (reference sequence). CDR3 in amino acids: CASSIPGDRYTEAFF. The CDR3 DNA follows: TGTGCCAGTAGTATCCCGGGGGACAGATACACTGAAGCTTTCTTT.

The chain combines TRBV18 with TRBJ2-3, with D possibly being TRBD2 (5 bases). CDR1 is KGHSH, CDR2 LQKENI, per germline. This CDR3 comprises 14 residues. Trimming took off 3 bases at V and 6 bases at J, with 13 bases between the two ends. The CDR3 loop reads CASSPGLAMDTQYF. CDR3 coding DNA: TGTGCCAGCTCACCGGGCCTAGCAATGGATACGCAGTATTTT.

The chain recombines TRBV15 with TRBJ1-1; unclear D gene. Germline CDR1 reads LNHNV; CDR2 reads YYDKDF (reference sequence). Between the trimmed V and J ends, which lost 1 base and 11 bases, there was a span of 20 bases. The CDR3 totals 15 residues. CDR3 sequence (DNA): TGTGCCACCAGCAGAGGACTTATCTCTGGAAAGAGGGCTTTCTTT. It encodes CATSRGLISGKRAFF.

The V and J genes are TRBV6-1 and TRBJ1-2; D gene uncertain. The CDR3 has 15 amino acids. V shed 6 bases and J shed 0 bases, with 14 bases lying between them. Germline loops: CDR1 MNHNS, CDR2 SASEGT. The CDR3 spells CASRRELTANYGYTF. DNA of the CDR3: TGTGCCAGCAGAAGAGAGTTAACGGCTAACTATGGCTACACCTTC.

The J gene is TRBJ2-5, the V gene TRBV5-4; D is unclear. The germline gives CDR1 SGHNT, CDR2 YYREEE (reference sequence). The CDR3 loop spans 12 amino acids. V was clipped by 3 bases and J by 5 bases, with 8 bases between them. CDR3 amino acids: CASSWARETQYF. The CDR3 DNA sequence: TGTGCCAGCAGCTGGGCCCGGGAGACCCAGTACTTC.

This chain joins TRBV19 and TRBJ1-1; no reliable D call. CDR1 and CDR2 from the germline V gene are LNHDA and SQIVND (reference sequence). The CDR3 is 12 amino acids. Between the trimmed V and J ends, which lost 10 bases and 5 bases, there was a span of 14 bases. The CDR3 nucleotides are TGTGCCACCGGGAGGTATAGAACTGAAGCTTTCTTT. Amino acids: CATGRYRTEAFF.

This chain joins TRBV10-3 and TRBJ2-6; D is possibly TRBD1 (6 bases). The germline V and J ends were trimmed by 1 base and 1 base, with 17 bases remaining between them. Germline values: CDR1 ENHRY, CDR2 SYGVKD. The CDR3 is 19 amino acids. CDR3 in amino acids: CAISEFRGGIGSGANVLTF. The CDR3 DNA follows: TGTGCCATCAGTGAGTTCAGAGGGGGAATAGGATCTGGGGCCAACGTCCTGACTTTC.

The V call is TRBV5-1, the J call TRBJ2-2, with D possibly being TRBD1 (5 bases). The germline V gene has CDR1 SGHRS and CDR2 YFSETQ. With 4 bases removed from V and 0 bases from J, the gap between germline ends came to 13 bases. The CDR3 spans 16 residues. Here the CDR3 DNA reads TGCGCCAGCAGCCCTAACCCCAGGGCGAACACCGGGGAGCTGTTTTTT. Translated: CASSPNPRANTGELFF.

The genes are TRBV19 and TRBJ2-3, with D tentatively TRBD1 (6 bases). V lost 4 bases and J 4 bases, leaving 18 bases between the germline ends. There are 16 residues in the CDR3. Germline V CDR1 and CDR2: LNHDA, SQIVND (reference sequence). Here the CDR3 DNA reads TGTGCCAGTAGTAAAATGACAGGAAGGAGTGCAGATACGCAGTATTTT. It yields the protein CASSKMTGRSADTQYF.

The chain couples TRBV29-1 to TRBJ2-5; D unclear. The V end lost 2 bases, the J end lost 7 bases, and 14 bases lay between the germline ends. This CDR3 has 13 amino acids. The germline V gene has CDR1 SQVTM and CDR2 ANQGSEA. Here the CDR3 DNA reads TGCAGCGTTGAACCACCTAATACGGTGACCCAGTACTTC. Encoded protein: CSVEPPNTVTQYF.

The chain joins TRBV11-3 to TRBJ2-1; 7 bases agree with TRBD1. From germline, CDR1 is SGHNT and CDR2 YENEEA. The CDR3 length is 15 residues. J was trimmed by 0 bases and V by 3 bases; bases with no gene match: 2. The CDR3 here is CASSLRTGSYNEQFF. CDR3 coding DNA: TGTGCCAGCAGCTTGAGGACAGGCTCCTACAATGAGCAGTTCTTC.

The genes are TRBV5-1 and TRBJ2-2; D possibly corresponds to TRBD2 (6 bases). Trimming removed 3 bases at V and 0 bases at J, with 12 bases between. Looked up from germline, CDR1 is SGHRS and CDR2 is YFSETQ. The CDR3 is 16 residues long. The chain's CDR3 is CASSSPEGANTGELFF. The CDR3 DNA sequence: TGCGCCAGCAGCTCCCCGGAGGGAGCGAACACCGGGGAGCTGTTTTTT.

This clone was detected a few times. This CDR3 reads CASSLMQGANQPQHF. In DNA, the CDR3 is TGTGCCAGCAGCTTAATGCAGGGGGCGAATCAGCCCCAGCATTTT. This chain connects TRBV7-2 to TRBJ1-5; 8 nucleotides match TRBD1. Unmatched junction bases numbered 4, after V lost 2 bases and J lost 4 bases. CDR1 is SGHTA and CDR2 is FQGNSA in the germline V gene. This CDR3 has 15 residues. The full variable domain, rest sourced from reference TRBV7-2 and TRBJ1-5, is GAGVSQSPSNKVTEKGKDVELRCDPISGHTALYWYRQSLGQGLEFLIYFQGNSAPDKSGLPSDRFSAERTGGSVSTLTIQRTQQEDSAVYLCASSLMQGANQPQHFGDGTRLSIL.

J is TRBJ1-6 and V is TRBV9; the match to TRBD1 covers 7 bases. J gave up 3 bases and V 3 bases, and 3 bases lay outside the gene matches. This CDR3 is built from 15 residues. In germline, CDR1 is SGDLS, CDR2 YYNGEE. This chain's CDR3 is CASSARQGYNSPLHF. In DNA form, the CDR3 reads TGTGCCAGCAGCGCGAGACAGGGCTATAATTCACCCCTCCACTTT.

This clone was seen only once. Here the CDR3 reads CASSESLQGTDTQYF. CDR3 coding DNA: TGCGCCAGCAGTGAGTCCTTACAGGGGACAGATACGCAGTATTTT. The V call is TRBV10-1, the J call TRBJ2-3; 7 bases map to TRBD1. Germline CDR1 is WNHNN and CDR2 is SYGVQD (reference sequence). Trimming cost V 0 bases and J 3 bases; bases outside gene matches: 3. There are 15 residues in the CDR3.

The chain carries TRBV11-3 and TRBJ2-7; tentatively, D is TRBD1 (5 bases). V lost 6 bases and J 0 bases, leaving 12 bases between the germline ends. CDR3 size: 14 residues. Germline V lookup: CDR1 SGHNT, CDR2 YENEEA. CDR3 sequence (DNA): TGTGCCAGCAGTGGATCAGGGCTCTCCTACGAGCAGTACTTC. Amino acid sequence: CASSGSGLSYEQYF.

The CDR3 sequence is CASSFRVGTEAFF. CDR3 in DNA: TGTGCCAGTAGCTTTCGGGTTGGCACTGAAGCTTTCTTT. The chain couples TRBV19 to TRBJ1-1; D is unresolved. The CDR3 totals 13 residues. Germline assignment: CDR1 LNHDA and CDR2 SQIVND (reference sequence). V was clipped by 6 bases and J by 4 bases, with 12 bases between them.

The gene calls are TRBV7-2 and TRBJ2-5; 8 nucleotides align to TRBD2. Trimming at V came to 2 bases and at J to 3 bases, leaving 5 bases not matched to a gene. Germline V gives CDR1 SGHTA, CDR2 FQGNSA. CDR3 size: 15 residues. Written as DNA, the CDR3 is TGTGCCAGCAGCTTACGGCGTAGCGGGGAAGAGACCCAGTACTTC. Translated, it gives CASSLRRSGEETQYF.

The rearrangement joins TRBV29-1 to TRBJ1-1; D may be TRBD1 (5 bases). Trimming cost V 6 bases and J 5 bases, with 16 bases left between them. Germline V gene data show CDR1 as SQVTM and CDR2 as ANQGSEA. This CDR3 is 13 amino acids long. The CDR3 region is CSVSNGGGTEAFF. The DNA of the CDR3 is TGCAGCGTAAGTAACGGGGGAGGAACTGAAGCTTTCTTT. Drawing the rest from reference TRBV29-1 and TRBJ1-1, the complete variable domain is SAVISQKPSRDICQRGTSLTIQCQVDSQVTMMFWYRQQPGQSLTLIATANQGSEATYESGFVIDKFPISRPNLTFSTLTVSNMSPEDSSIYLCSVSNGGGTEAFFGQGTRLTVV.

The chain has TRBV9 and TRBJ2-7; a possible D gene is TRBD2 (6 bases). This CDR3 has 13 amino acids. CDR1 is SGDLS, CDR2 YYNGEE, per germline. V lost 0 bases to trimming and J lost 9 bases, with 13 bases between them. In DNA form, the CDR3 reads TGTGCCAGCAGCGTAGCCTGGGGGGAAACGCAGTACTTC. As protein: CASSVAWGETQYF.

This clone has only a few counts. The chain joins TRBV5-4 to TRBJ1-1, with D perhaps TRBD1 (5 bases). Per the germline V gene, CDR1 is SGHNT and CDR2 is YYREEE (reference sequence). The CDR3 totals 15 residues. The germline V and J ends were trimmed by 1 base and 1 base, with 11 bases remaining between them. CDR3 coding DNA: TGTGCCAGCAGCTTGTGGGGGGTAGGGAACACTGAAGCTTTCTTT. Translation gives CASSLWGVGNTEAFF. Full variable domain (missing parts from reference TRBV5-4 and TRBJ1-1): ETGVTQSPTHLIKTRGQQVTLRCSSQSGHNTVSWYQQALGQGPQFIFQYYREEENGRGNFPPRFSGLQFPNYSSELNVNALELDDSALYLCASSLWGVGNTEAFFGQGTRLTVV.